The clone carrying this T cell receptor beta chain has a handful of counts. Its target is unknown. The data stem from a study of beta chain features in type 1 diabetes. Expressed TCRB transcripts were sequenced because the entire RNA isolate underwent reverse transcription. Data came from immunoSEQ multiplex PCR; TCRdb stores just in-frame clones and leaves some out. This sample has roughly 100,000 clones, with about 26% found just once. Sorting produced populations that all topped 95% purity. General study findings and limits: Type 1 diabetes patients showed a moderate but significant shortening of TCRB CDR3s in all four CD4+ subsets.

The V and J ends lost 4 bases and 9 bases, in that order; junction bases with no gene match: 13. This CDR3 has 16 amino acids. Germline assignment: CDR1 MNHEY and CDR2 SVGAGI. This sequence originates from a woman in her late teens or twenties with type 1 diabetes. The rearrangement uses TRBV6-5 and TRBJ2-1; 9 bases line up with TRBD2. What was sequenced was central memory CD4+ T cells from blood. The CDR3 region has the DNA TGTGCCAGCAGTTCCTATAGCGGGAGAATGGGTGGTGAGCAGTTCTTC. This encodes CASSSYSGRMGGEQFF.